This T cell receptor (beta chain) was captured by sequencing in a study of blood T cells in healthy people across ages. A word on this clonotype: Its antigen is not known.

A second PCR of 7 to 11 cycles used a sample-barcoded 5' primer and a J-beta primer mix. In TCRdb, the 5' RACE reads were re-called with MiXCR into one record per CDR3 protein. The table has about 840,000 distinct CDR3 sequences, about 27% seen once; the top ten hold 9.5% to 13%. Broader study findings: Long-lived donors had more naive CD4+ cells and higher diversity than aged donors. The recorded TCR beta diversity per million T cells decreased in a roughly linear manner with age.

The same sample was also used in a study of T cells of mothers and their children.

The sequenced sample consisted of blood. The receptor's source is a woman aged 35 to 49 in good health.

This CDR3 reads CASSFGAAKAKLFF. DNA for the CDR3: TGTGCCAGCAGTTTCGGCGCCGCGAAGGCAAAACTGTTTTTT. J is TRBJ1-4 and V is TRBV28; no clear D. The CDR3 totals 14 residues. The V end was cut by 3 bases, the J end by 10 bases, with 15 bases between. The germline gives CDR1 MDHEN, CDR2 SYDVKM.